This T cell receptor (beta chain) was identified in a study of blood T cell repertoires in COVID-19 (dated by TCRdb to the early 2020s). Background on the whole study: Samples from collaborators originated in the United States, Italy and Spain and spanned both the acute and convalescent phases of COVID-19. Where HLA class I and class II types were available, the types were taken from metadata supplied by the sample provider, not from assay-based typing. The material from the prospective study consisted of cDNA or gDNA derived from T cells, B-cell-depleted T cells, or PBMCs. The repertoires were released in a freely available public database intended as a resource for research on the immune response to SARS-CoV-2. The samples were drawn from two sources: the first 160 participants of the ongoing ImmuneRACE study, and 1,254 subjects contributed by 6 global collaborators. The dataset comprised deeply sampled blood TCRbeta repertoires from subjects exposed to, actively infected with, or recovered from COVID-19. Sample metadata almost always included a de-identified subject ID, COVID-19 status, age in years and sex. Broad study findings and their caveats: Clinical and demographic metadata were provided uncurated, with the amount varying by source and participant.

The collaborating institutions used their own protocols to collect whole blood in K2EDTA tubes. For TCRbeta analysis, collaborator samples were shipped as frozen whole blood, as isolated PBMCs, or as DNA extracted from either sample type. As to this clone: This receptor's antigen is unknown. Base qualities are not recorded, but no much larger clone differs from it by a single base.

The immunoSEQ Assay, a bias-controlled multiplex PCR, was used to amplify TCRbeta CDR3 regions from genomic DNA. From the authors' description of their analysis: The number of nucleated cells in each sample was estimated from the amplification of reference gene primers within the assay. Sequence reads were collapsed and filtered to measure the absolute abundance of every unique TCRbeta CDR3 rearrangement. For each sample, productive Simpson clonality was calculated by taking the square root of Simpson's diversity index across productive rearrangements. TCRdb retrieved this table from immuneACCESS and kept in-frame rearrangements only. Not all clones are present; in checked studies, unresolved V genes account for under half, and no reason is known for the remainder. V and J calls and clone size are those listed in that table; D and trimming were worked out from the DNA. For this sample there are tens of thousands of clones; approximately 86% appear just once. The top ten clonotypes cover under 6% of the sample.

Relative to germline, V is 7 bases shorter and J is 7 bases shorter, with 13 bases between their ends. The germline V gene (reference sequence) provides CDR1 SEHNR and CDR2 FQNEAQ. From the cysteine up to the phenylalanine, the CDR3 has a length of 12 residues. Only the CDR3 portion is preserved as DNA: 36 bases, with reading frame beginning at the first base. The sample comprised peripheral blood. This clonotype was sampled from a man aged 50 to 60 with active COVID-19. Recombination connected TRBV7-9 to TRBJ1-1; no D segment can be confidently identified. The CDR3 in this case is CASNLQRGEAFF. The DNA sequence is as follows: TGTGCCAGCAACCTGCAACGGGGTGAAGCTTTCTTT.